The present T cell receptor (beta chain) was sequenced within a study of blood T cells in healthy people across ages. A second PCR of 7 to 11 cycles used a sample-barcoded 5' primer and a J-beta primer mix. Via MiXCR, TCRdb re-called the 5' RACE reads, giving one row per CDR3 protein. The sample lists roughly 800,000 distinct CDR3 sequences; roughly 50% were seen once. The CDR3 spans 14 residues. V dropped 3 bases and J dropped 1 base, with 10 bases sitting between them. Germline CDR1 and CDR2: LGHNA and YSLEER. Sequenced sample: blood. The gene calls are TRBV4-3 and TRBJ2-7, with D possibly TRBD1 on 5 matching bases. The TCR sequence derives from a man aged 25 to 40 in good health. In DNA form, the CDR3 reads TGCGCCAGCAGCCAGGAGACAGCTTCCTACGAGCAGTACTTC. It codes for CASSQETASYEQYF.